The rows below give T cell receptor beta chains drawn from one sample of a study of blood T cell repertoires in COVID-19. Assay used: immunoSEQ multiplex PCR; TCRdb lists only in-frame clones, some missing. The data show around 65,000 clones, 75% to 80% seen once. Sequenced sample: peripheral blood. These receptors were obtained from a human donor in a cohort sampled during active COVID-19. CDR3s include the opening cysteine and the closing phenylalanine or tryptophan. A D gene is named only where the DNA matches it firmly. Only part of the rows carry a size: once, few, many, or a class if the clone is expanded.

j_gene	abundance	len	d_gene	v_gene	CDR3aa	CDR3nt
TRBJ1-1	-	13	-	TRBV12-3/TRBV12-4	CASSFLANTEAFF	TGTGCCAGCAGTTTCTTGGCAAACACTGAAGCTTTCTTT
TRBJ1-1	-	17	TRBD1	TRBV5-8	CASSLGQGAGGYTEAFF	TGTGCCAGCAGCCTCGGACAGGGGGCAGGAGGTTACACTGAAGCTTTCTTT
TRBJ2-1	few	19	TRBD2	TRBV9	CASSVGGSGRLSSYNEQFF	TGTGCCAGCAGCGTTGGGGGTAGCGGGAGGCTTAGCTCCTACAATGAGCAGTTCTTC
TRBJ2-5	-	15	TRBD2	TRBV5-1	CASRLAVAYQETQYF	TGCGCCAGCAGGCTAGCGGTAGCGTACCAAGAGACCCAGTACTTC
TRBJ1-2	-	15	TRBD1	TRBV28	CASSMTGTVSYGYTF	TGTGCCAGCAGTATGACCGGGACAGTAAGCTATGGCTACACCTTC
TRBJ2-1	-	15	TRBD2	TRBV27	CASTGTSGSYNEQFF	TGTGCCAGCACCGGGACTAGCGGCTCCTACAATGAGCAGTTCTTC
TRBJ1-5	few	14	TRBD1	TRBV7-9	CASSPGTGDQPQHF	TGTGCCAGCAGCCCCGGGACAGGCGATCAGCCCCAGCATTTT
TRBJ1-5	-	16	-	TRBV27	CASSPYRGASSQPQHF	TGTGCCAGCAGTCCCTACCGGGGGGCGTCGAGTCAGCCCCAGCATTTT
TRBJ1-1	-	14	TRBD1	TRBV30	CACSRTGGDTEAFF	TGTGCCTGTTCTCGGACAGGGGGGGACACTGAAGCTTTCTTT
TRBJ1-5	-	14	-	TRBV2	CASRGGSGGQPQHF	TGTGCCAGTAGGGGTGGCTCCGGGGGTCAGCCCCAGCATTTT
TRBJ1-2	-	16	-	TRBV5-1	CASSLNYRDSVGGYTF	TGCGCCAGCAGCTTGAACTACCGGGACTCCGTGGGTGGCTACACCTTC
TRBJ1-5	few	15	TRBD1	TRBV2	CASRERTGGNQPQHF	TGTGCCAGCAGGGAGAGGACAGGGGGAAATCAGCCCCAGCATTTT
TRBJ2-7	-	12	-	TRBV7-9	CASSLLSDEQYF	TGTGCCAGCAGCTTATTGAGCGACGAGCAGTACTTC
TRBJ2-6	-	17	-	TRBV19	CASSMGGLGSGANVLTF	TGTGCCAGTAGTATGGGGGGGCTAGGTTCCGGGGCCAACGTCCTGACTTTC
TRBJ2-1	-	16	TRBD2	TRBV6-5	CASSYLAATSGNEQFF	TGTGCCAGCAGTTACTTGGCCGCCACTAGCGGGAATGAGCAGTTCTTC
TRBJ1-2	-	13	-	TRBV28	CASSLSGAYGYTF	TGTGCCAGCAGTTTGAGCGGGGCCTATGGCTACACCTTC
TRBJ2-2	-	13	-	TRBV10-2	CASSERGSGELFF	TGCGCCAGCAGTGAGAGAGGCTCCGGGGAGCTGTTTTTT
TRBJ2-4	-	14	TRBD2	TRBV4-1	CASSPDLTSGSQYF	TGCGCCAGCAGCCCGGATCTCACTAGCGGATCCCAGTACTTC
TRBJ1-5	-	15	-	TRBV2	CASSEQGSGNQPQHF	TGTGCCAGCAGTGAACAGGGGTCTGGCAATCAGCCCCAGCATTTT
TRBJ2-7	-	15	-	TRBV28	CASSLSAGFIYEQYF	TGTGCCAGCAGTTTATCAGCAGGGTTCATCTACGAGCAGTACTTC
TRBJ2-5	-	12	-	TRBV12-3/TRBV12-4	CASGGAGETQYF	TGTGCCAGCGGGGGGGCGGGAGAGACCCAGTACTTC
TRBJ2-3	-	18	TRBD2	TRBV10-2	CASSGITSGPPGPDTQYF	TGCGCCAGCAGCGGCATTACTAGCGGGCCCCCCGGGCCAGATACGCAGTATTTT
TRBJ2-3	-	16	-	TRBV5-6	CASSLGGQLSTDTQYF	TGTGCCAGCAGCTTGGGGGGACAATTAAGCACAGATACGCAGTATTTT
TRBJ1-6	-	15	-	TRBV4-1	CASSQVSSVYSPLHF	TGCGCCAGCAGCCAAGTCTCCAGCGTCTATTCACCCCTCCACTTT
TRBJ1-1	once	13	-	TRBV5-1	CASSLGTATEAFF	TGCGCCAGCAGCTTGGGGACAGCCACTGAAGCTTTCTTT
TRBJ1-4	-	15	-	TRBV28	CASSPAGGYLEKLFF	TGTGCCAGCAGCCCGGCCGGGGGTTATCTTGAAAAACTGTTTTTT
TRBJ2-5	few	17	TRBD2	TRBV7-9	CASSLEVLAERQETQYF	TGTGCCAGCAGCTTAGAAGTCCTAGCGGAACGCCAAGAGACCCAGTACTTC
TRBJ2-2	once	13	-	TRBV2	CASSPTTSGELFF	TGTGCCAGCAGTCCGACGACATCCGGGGAGCTGTTTTTT
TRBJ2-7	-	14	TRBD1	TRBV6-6	CASNQDRGSYEQYF	TGTGCCAGCAACCAGGACAGGGGATCCTACGAGCAGTACTTC
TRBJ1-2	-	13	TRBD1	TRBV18	CASSADRGLGYTF	TGTGCCAGCTCCGCCGACAGGGGGCTAGGCTACACCTTC
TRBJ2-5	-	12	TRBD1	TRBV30	CVGGQAQETQYF	TGTGTCGGGGGACAGGCACAAGAGACCCAGTACTTC
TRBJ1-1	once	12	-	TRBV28	CASKTGNTEAFF	TGTGCCAGTAAGACAGGGAACACTGAAGCTTTCTTT
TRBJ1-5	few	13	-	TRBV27	CASSLLPDQPQHF	TGTGCCAGCAGTTTACTCCCTGATCAGCCCCAGCATTTT
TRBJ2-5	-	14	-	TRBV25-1	CASTSVSSEETQYF	TGTGCCAGCACCTCCGTATCTAGTGAAGAGACCCAGTACTTC
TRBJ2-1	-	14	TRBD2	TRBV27	CASSLAGGYNEQFF	TGTGCCAGCAGTTTAGCGGGAGGGTACAATGAGCAGTTCTTC
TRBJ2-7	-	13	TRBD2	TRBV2	CASRAGGIYEQYF	TGTGCCAGCCGGGCGGGGGGAATTTACGAGCAGTACTTC
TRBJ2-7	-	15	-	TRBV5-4	CASSLIAAGSYEQYF	TGTGCCAGCAGCTTGATCGCCGCGGGATCCTACGAGCAGTACTTC
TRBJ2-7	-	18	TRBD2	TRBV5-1	CASSLATPQRGGTYEQYF	TGCGCCAGCAGCTTGGCCACGCCACAGCGGGGGGGAACCTACGAGCAGTACTTC
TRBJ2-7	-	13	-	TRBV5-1	CASSRGTVYEQYF	TGCGCCAGCAGCCGGGGGACAGTCTACGAGCAGTACTTC
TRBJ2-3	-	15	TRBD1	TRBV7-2	CASSTIGQGTDTQYF	TGTGCCAGCAGCACCATCGGACAGGGAACAGATACGCAGTATTTT
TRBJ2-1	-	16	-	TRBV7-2	CASSLAPDFSYNEQFF	TGTGCCAGCAGCTTAGCCCCCGACTTCTCCTACAATGAGCAGTTCTTC
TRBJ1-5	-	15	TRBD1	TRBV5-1	CASKAGGGGNQPQHF	TGCGCCAGCAAAGCAGGGGGCGGCGGCAATCAGCCCCAGCATTTT
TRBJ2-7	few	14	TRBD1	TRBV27	CASSYSDRVGEQYF	TGTGCCAGCAGTTACTCGGACAGGGTAGGCGAGCAGTACTTC
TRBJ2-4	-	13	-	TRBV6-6	CASSPGTENIQYF	TGTGCCAGCAGTCCCGGGACTGAGAACATTCAGTACTTC
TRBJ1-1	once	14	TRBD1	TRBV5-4	CASSLPGQYTEAFF	TGTGCCAGCAGCCTTCCGGGACAGTACACTGAAGCTTTCTTT
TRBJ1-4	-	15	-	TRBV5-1	CASSLDRGLGEKLFF	TGCGCCAGCAGCTTGGATCGGGGTTTGGGAGAAAAACTGTTTTTT
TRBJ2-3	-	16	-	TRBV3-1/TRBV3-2	CASSQALAVSTDTQYF	TGTGCCAGCAGCCAAGCACTAGCAGTCAGCACAGATACGCAGTATTTT
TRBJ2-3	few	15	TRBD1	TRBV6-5	CASRGQREYTDTQYF	TGTGCCAGCAGGGGACAGAGGGAATACACAGATACGCAGTATTTT
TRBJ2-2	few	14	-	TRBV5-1	CASSLGGITGELFF	TGCGCCAGCAGCTTGGGAGGGATCACCGGGGAGCTGTTTTTT
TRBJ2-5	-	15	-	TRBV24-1	CATSDPDRFQETQYF	TGTGCCACCAGTGATCCCGACAGGTTCCAAGAGACCCAGTACTTC
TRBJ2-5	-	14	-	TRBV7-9	CASSPTTSRETQYF	TGTGCCAGCAGCCCTACGACTAGTAGGGAGACCCAGTACTTC
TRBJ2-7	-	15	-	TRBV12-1	CASSSGGGFIYEQYF	TGTGCCAGCAGCTCCGGAGGGGGCTTCATCTACGAGCAGTACTTC
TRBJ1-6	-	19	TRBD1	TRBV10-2	CASSEHRGTGPRSDSPLHF	TGCGCCAGCAGTGAGCACCGAGGGACAGGCCCCAGGTCGGATTCACCCCTCCACTTT